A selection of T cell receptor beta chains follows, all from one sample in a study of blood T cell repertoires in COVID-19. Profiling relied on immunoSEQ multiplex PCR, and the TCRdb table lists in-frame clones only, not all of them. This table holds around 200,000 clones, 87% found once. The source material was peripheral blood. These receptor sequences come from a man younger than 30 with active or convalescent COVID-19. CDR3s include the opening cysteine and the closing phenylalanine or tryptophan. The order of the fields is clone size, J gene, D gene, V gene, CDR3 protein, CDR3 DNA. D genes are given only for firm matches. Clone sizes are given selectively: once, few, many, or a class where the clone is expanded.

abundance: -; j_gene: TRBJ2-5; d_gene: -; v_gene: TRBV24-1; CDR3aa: CATSDYDRYQETQYF; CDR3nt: TGTGCCACCAGTGACTATGACAGATACCAAGAGACCCAGTACTTC
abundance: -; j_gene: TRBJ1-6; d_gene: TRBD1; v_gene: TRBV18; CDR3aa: CASSPSGTVLSPLHF; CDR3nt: TGTGCCAGCTCACCCTCCGGGACAGTACTTTCACCCCTCCACTTT
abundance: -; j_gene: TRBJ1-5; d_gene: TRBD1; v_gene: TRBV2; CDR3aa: CASSRGQGFQPQHF; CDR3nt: TGTGCCAGCAGCCGGGGACAGGGGTTTCAGCCCCAGCATTTT
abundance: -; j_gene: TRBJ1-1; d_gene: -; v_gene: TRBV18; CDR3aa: CASSQSSSGVEAFF; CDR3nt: TGTGCCAGCTCACAGAGCTCATCCGGGGTTGAAGCTTTCTTT
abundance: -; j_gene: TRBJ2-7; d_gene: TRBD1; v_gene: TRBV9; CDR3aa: CASSVGGQGAIYEQYF; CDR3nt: TGTGCCAGCAGCGTAGGGGGACAGGGGGCCATTTACGAGCAGTACTTC
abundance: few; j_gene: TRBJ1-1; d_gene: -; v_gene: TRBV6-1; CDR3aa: CASSEDIQGILTEAFF; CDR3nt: TGTGCCAGCAGTGAAGACATTCAGGGGATATTGACTGAAGCTTTCTTT
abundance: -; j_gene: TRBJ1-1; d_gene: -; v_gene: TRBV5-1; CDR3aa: CASSGGDAPLGEAFF; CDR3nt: TGCGCCAGCAGCGGGGGGGACGCTCCTCTGGGTGAAGCTTTCTTT
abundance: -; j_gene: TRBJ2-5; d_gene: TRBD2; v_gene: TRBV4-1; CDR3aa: CASSQGPSGAQETQYF; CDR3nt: TGCGCCAGCAGCCAAGGCCCTAGCGGGGCACAAGAGACCCAGTACTTC
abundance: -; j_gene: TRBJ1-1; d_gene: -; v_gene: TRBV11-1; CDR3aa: CASNQVGAGHQTEAFF; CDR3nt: TGTGCCAGCAACCAGGTTGGAGCCGGACATCAAACTGAAGCTTTCTTT
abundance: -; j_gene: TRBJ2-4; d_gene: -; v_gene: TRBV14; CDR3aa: CASSQDGELDIQYF; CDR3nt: TGTGCCAGCAGCCAAGATGGGGAGCTTGACATTCAGTACTTC
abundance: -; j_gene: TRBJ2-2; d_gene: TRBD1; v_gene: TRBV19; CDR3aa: CASSGTGGTGELFF; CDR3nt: TGTGCCAGTAGTGGGACAGGGGGGACCGGGGAGCTGTTTTTT
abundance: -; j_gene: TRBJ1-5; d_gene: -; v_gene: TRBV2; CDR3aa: CASRRGGVQPQHF; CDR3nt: TGTGCCAGCAGGAGGGGGGGTGTTCAGCCCCAGCATTTT
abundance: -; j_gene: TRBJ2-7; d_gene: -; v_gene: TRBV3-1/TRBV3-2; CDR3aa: CASSPVGGGSYEQYF; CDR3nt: TGTGCCAGCAGTCCCGTGGGAGGGGGCTCCTACGAGCAGTACTTC
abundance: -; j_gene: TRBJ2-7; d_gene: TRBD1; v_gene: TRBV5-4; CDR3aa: CASSPDRGLYEQYF; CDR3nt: TGTGCCAGCAGTCCCGACAGGGGGCTATACGAGCAGTACTTC
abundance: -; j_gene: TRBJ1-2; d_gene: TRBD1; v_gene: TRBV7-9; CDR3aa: CASSLAGQSYGYTF; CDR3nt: TGTGCCAGCAGCTTAGCGGGACAGTCCTATGGCTACACCTTC
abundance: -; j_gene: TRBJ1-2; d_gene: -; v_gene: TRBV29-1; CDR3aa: CSVAGTSSYGYTF; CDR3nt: TGCAGCGTTGCCGGGACTTCTTCGTATGGCTACACCTTC
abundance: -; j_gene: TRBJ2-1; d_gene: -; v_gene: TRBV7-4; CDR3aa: CASSPRHRSYNEQFF; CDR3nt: TGTGCCAGCAGTCCGAGACATCGCTCCTACAATGAGCAGTTCTTC
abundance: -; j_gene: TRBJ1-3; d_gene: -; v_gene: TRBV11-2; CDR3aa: CASSSTQAAFSGNTIYF; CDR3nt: TGTGCCAGCAGCTCAACACAGGCTGCCTTTTCTGGAAACACCATATATTTT
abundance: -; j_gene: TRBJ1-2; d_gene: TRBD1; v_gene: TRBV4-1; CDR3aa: CASSQSGQGARGYTF; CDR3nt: TGCGCCAGCAGCCAATCGGGACAGGGGGCGCGTGGCTACACCTTC
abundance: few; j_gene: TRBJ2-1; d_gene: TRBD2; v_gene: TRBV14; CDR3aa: CASSQGTSVYNEQFF; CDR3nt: TGTGCCAGCAGCCAAGGGACTAGCGTCTACAATGAGCAGTTCTTC
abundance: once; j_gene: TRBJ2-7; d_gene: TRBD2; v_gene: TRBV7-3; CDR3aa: CASSLLPAGGVQYF; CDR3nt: TGTGCCAGCAGCTTACTACCAGCGGGAGGCGTTCAGTACTTC
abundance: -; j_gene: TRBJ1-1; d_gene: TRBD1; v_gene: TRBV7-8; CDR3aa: CASSLAGDREAFF; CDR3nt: TGTGCCAGCAGCTTAGCGGGGGACAGGGAAGCTTTCTTT
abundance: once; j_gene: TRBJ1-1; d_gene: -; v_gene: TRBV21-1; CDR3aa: CASTPPFRGAFF; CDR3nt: TGTGCCAGCACCCCACCCTTCCGGGGGGCTTTCTTT
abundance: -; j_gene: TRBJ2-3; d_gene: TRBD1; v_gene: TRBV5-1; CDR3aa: CASSSTGATDTQYF; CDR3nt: TGCGCCAGCAGCTCAACAGGGGCCACAGATACGCAGTATTTT
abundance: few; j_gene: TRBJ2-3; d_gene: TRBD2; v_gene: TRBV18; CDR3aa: CASSPAGGSTDTQYF; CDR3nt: TGTGCCAGCTCACCAGCGGGGGGGTCCACAGATACGCAGTATTTT
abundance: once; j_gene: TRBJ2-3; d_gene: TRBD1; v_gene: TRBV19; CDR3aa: CASIGRDRGTDTQYF; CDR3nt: TGTGCCAGTATCGGCCGGGACAGGGGCACAGATACGCAGTATTTT
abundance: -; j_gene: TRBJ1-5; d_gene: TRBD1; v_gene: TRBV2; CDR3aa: CASSDTGGYQPQHF; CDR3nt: TGTGCCAGCAGTGATACAGGGGGTTATCAGCCCCAGCATTTT
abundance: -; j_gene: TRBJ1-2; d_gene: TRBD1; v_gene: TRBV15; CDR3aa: CATSRQDRGDYGYTF; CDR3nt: TGTGCCACCAGCCGCCAGGACAGGGGTGACTATGGCTACACCTTC
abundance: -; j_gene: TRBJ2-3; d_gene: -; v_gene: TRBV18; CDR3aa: CASSRQTRPGSTDTQYF; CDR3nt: TGTGCCAGCTCACGGCAGACTAGACCGGGGAGCACAGATACGCAGTATTTT
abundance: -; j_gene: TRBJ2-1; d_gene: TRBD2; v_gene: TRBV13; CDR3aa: CASSPRGGAGNEQFF; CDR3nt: TGTGCCAGCAGCCCCCGCGGGGGGGCCGGGAATGAGCAGTTCTTC
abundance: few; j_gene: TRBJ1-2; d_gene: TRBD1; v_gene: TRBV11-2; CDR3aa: CASSLVGGDHPGGYTF; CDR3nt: TGTGCCAGCAGCTTAGTAGGGGGCGATCACCCGGGTGGCTACACCTTC
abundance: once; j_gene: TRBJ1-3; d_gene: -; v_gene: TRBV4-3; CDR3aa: CASSQDGHLRAGNTIYF; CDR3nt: TGCGCCAGCAGCCAAGATGGCCACCTTCGGGCTGGAAACACCATATATTTT
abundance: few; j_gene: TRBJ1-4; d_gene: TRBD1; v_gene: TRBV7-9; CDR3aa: CASSFLGGQGNEKLFF; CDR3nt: TGTGCCAGCAGCTTCTTGGGGGGACAGGGTAATGAAAAACTGTTTTTT
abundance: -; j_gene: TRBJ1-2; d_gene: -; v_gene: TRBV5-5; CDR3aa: CASSLGDSVNYGYTF; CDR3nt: TGTGCCAGCAGCTTGGGAGACAGCGTTAACTATGGCTACACCTTC
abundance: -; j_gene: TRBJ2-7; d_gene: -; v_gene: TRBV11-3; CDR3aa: CASSSRGGTYEQYF; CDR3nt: TGTGCCAGCAGCTCCCGTGGGGGGACGTACGAGCAGTACTTC
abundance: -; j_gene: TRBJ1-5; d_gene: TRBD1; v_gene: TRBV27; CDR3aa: CASSSQGEGNQPQHF; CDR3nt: TGTGCCAGCAGTTCACAGGGGGAGGGTAATCAGCCCCAGCATTTT
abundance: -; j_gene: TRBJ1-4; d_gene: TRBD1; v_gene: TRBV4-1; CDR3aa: CASSLVQGGTNEKLFF; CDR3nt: TGCGCCAGCAGCCTGGTCCAGGGGGGTACTAATGAAAAACTGTTTTTT
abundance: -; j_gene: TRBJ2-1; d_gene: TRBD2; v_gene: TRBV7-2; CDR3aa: CASSLSLAGGVNEQFF; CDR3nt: TGTGCCAGCAGCTTGTCGCTCGCGGGAGGAGTGAATGAGCAGTTCTTC
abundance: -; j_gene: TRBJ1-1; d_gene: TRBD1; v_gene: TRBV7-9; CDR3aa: CASKDPGTGDTEAFF; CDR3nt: TGTGCCAGTAAAGATCCCGGGACAGGGGATACTGAAGCTTTCTTT
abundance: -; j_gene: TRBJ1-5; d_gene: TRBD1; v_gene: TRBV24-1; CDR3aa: CATSGIIGTGDSNQPQHF; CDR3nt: TGTGCCACCAGTGGGATAATCGGGACAGGAGATAGCAATCAGCCCCAGCATTTT
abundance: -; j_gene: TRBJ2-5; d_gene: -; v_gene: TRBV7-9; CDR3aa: CASSLGSWAQETQYF; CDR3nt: TGTGCCAGCAGCTTAGGCTCTTGGGCACAAGAGACCCAGTACTTC
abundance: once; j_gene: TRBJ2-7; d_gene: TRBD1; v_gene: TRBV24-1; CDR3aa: CATSERGTGIQYF; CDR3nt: TGTGCCACCAGTGAACGCGGGACAGGGATACAGTACTTC
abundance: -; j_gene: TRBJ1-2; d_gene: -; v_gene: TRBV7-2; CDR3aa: CASSHGLEGYGYTF; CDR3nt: TGTGCCAGCAGCCACGGACTGGAGGGCTATGGCTACACCTTC
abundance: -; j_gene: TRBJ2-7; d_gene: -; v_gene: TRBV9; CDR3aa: CASSPRQVTYEQYF; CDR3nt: TGTGCCAGCAGCCCAAGACAGGTCACCTACGAGCAGTACTTC
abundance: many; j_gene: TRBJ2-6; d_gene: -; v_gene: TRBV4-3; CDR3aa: CASSQEGEGGANVLTF; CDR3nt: TGCGCCAGCAGCCAAGAAGGCGAGGGTGGGGCCAACGTCCTGACTTTC
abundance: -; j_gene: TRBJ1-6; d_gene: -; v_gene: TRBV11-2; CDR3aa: CASSSAGQSSSYNSPLHF; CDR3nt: TGTGCCAGCAGCTCAGCTGGACAGTCGAGCTCCTATAATTCACCCCTCCACTTT
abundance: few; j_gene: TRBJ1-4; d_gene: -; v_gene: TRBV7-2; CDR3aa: CASSLGGRGNEKLFF; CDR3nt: TGTGCCAGCAGCTTAGGCGGCAGGGGTAATGAAAAACTGTTTTTT
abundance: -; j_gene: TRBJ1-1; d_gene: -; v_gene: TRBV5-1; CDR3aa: CASSLQEGRAEAFF; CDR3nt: TGCGCCAGCAGCTTGCAGGAGGGGAGGGCTGAAGCTTTCTTT
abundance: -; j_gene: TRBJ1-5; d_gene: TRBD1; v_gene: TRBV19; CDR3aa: CASRPGQGVGQPQHF; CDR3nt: TGTGCCAGTAGGCCGGGACAGGGGGTAGGTCAGCCCCAGCATTTT
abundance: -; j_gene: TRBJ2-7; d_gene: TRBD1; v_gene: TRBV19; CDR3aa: CASRDRGTYEQYF; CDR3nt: TGTGCCAGTAGGGACAGGGGGACCTACGAGCAGTACTTC
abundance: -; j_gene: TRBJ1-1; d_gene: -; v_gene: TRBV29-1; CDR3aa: CSVHWGGLGTEAFF; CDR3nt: TGCAGCGTCCATTGGGGAGGTCTTGGCACTGAAGCTTTCTTT
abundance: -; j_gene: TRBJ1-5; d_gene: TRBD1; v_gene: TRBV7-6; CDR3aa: CASSLGRQGSNQPQHF; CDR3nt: TGTGCCAGCAGCTTGGGCCGACAGGGAAGCAATCAGCCCCAGCATTTT
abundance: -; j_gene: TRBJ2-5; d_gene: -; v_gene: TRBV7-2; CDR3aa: CASRPGSVETQYF; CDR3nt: TGTGCCAGCAGGCCCGGGTCGGTAGAGACCCAGTACTTC
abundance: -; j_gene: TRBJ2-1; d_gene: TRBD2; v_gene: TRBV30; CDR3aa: CAWSRLATSYNEQFF; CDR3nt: TGTGCCTGGAGTAGACTAGCAACCTCCTACAATGAGCAGTTCTTC
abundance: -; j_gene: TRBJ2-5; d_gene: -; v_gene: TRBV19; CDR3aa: CASGVQATQETQYF; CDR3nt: TGTGCCAGTGGCGTACAGGCCACCCAAGAGACCCAGTACTTC
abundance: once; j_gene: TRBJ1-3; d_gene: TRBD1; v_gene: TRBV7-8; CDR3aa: CASSSTGGSGNTIYF; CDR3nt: TGTGCCAGCAGCTCTACAGGGGGTTCTGGAAACACCATATATTTT
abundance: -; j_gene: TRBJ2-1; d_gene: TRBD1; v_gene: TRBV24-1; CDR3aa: CATSGLTGDEQFF; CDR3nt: TGTGCCACCAGTGGCCTCACAGGGGATGAGCAGTTCTTC
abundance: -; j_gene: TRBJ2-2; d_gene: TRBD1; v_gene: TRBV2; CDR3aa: CASLSRGPGAGELFF; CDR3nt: TGTGCCAGCCTATCCAGGGGGCCTGGAGCCGGGGAGCTGTTTTTT